Each of the 3 T cell receptor beta chains below was sequenced from the same sample in a study of T cell repertoires in cytomegalovirus infection. These receptors' targets are unknown. TCRdb re-called the reads with MiXCR, one entry per CDR3 protein. The sample holds about 310,000 distinct CDR3 sequences, more than 20% seen once. Sequences were derived from cultured PBMCs, sampled from culture after CMV antigen stimulation. The receptors come from a human donor in good health (CMV status not recorded). Some clones in this sample may be carry-over from other donors' samples.

The rearrangement joins TRBV20-1 to TRBJ2-3; 9 nucleotides match TRBD1. The CDR3 has 21 amino acids. The junction had 24 bases not matched to a gene; V was cut back by 5 bases and J by 0 bases. Looked up from germline, CDR1 is DFQATT and CDR2 is SNEGSKA (reference sequence). The CDR3 reads CSALNDYGTGIRNPSTDTQYF. CDR3 bases: TGCAGTGCTTTAAACGATTACGGGACAGGGATTCGTAACCCCAGCACAGATACGCAGTATTTT.

This clonotype was counted only a few times. V gene TRBV10-3 combines with J gene TRBJ2-2; D may be TRBD1 (6 bases). CDR3 length: 15 amino acids. V was clipped by 2 bases and J by 5 bases, with 12 bases between them. Germline V CDR1 and CDR2: ENHRY, SYGVKD. The CDR3 here is CAISEEGRGTGELFF. The CDR3 region has the DNA TGTGCCATCAGTGAGGAGGGCAGGGGTACCGGGGAGCTGTTTTTT.

CDR3 residues: CASSPLHEQYF. The CDR3 DNA reads TGTGCCAGCAGCCCCCTTCACGAGCAGTACTTC. This sequence joins TRBV11-2 and TRBJ2-7; D is undetermined. The CDR3 is 11 residues long. Germline CDR1 reads SGHAT; CDR2 reads FQNNGV. Trimming left V 5 bases short and J 5 bases short, with 7 bases between.